The 26 T cell receptor beta chains below come from one sample, sequenced in a study of blood T cell repertoires in COVID-19 (dated by TCRdb to the early 2020s). The library was produced with the immunoSEQ multiplex PCR assay. Held by TCRdb, this immuneACCESS table contains in-frame sequences only and omits some clones. Under half of the omission traces to an unresolved V gene where checked; the cause of the rest is unknown. Counted in this sample were some 190,000 clones; roughly 80% of them appeared once. Around 15% of the sample is in the top ten clones. Input material: PBMCs or T cells enriched from blood (not recorded which). These receptors all come from a man between 60 and 75 years old who had been exposed to COVID-19.

This clone has a single count. The chain joins TRBV11-2 to TRBJ2-7, with D perhaps matching TRBD1 (5 bases). V shed 4 bases and J shed 4 bases, with 20 bases lying between them. Per the germline V gene, CDR1 is SGHAT and CDR2 is FQNNGV. This CDR3 comprises 16 residues. In DNA, the CDR3 is TGTGCCAGCAGCTCCATTAGGGGTCAAGGCCAATACGAGCAGTACTTC. The encoded protein is CASSSIRGQGQYEQYF.

The chain carries TRBV7-3 and TRBJ2-5; a weak D match, TRBD1 (8 bases). The V and J ends lost 5 bases and 6 bases respectively, with 22 bases between them. The CDR3 consists of 16 residues. Germline V CDR1 and CDR2: SGHTA, FQGTGA. The CDR3, as DNA: TGTGCCAGCAGCGACCCCACAGGGGGGGGAGGAAAGACCCAGTACTTC. Translating gives CASSDPTGGGGKTQYF.

The rearrangement links TRBV10-3 to TRBJ2-7; D is possibly TRBD2 (5 bases). V was trimmed by 6 bases and J by 4 bases, leaving 16 bases between them. This CDR3 spans 14 amino acids. CDR1 is ENHRY, CDR2 SYGVKD, per germline. DNA for the CDR3: TGTGCCATCAGGGACTCCTCGCGTGATTACGAGCAGTACTTC. This translates into CAIRDSSRDYEQYF.

On this clone: Within the sample, other DNA sequences also encode this same CDR3. The CDR3 DNA reads TGTGCCAGCAGTGAAAGGGGCACCGGGGAGCTGTTTTTT. Its translation: CASSERGTGELFF. The V and J genes are TRBV2 and TRBJ2-2, with a weak D call TRBD1 (5 bases). This CDR3 is built from 13 residues. V dropped 2 bases and J dropped 4 bases, with 5 bases sitting between them. Per germline, CDR1 SNHLY and CDR2 FYNNEI.

The chain combines TRBV2 with TRBJ1-5; a weak D match, TRBD1 (5 bases). There are 15 residues in the CDR3. The germline V gene encodes CDR1 SNHLY and CDR2 FYNNEI. The V end was cut by 4 bases, the J end by 0 bases, with 10 bases between. The CDR3 loop is CASSGDRNSNQPQHF. CDR3 DNA: TGTGCCAGCAGTGGAGACAGAAATAGCAATCAGCCCCAGCATTTT.

J is TRBJ2-1 and V is TRBV6-2 or TRBV6-3, with TRBD2 matching 8 bases. The germline gives CDR1 MNHEY, CDR2 SVGEGT. The CDR3 runs 17 residues. Unmatched junction bases numbered 15, after V lost 5 bases and J lost 6 bases. CDR3 in amino acids: CASSKFSGTSPSNEQFF. The DNA of the CDR3 is TGTGCCAGCAGTAAATTCTCCGGGACTAGTCCCAGCAATGAGCAGTTCTTC.

This rearrangement joins TRBV19 to TRBJ1-2; 9 nucleotides align to TRBD1. V shed 1 base, J shed 4 bases, and the junction held 7 bases outside the gene matches. From germline, CDR1 is LNHDA and CDR2 SQIVND (reference sequence). The CDR3 is 16 amino acids. CDR3 protein: CASSIGQGEPSYGYTF. CDR3 nucleotide sequence: TGTGCCAGTAGTATAGGACAGGGGGAACCAAGCTATGGCTACACCTTC.

V usage is TRBV27 and J usage is TRBJ1-5; D is uncertain. Trimming took 3 bases from V and 0 from J, leaving 9 bases between them. Germline loops: CDR1 MNHEY, CDR2 SMNVEV (reference sequence). This CDR3 contains 15 residues. The chain's CDR3 is CASSLYYYSNQPQHF. CDR3 sequence (DNA): TGTGCCAGCAGTTTGTACTATTATAGCAATCAGCCCCAGCATTTT.

The V and J genes are TRBV19 and TRBJ2-7, with D maybe TRBD1 (6 bases). The V end lost 9 bases, the J end lost 9 bases, and 21 bases lay between the germline ends. The CDR3 covers 13 residues. CDR1 is LNHDA, CDR2 SQIVND, per germline (reference sequence). CDR3 sequence reads: CARSGEFYVWQYF. In DNA form, the CDR3 reads TGTGCCAGATCAGGGGAGTTTTATGTGTGGCAGTACTTC.

This chain joins TRBV18 and TRBJ2-7; TRBD1 agrees at 10 bases. In germline, CDR1 is KGHSH, CDR2 LQKENI. The CDR3 extends over 15 amino acids. The V gene end was trimmed by 3 bases and the J gene end by 6 bases; junction bases not matched to a gene: 8. In nucleotides, the CDR3 is TGTGCCAGCTCACCGAAAACCGGGACAGGGGTCGAGCAGTACTTC. Translated, it gives CASSPKTGTGVEQYF.

The chain combines TRBV27 with TRBJ1-2; perhaps TRBD1 as D (6 bases). Germline CDR1 is MNHEY and CDR2 is SMNVEV (reference sequence). The V end was cut by 6 bases, the J end by 4 bases, with 15 bases between. The CDR3 spans 14 residues. CDR3 sequence: CASSEDRLAYGYTF. In DNA form, the CDR3 reads TGTGCCAGCAGCGAAGACAGGCTCGCCTATGGCTACACCTTC.

This sequence joins TRBV5-1 and TRBJ2-7; 9 positions match TRBD2. The trim removed 0 bases at V and 7 bases at J, leaving 8 bases unmatched. This CDR3 contains 15 residues. From germline, CDR1 is SGHRS and CDR2 YFSETQ. The CDR3 loop is CASSLGVTSGREQYF. The CDR3 coding sequence is TGCGCCAGCAGCTTGGGTGTGACTAGCGGACGGGAGCAGTACTTC.

The V call is TRBV6-4, the J call TRBJ1-1; the D gene is possibly TRBD1 (5 bases). Trimming shortened V by 0 bases and J by 4 bases, and 18 bases separated the two germline ends. CDR3 length equals 17 residues. CDR1 is MRHNA and CDR2 is SNTAGT in the germline V gene. As DNA, the CDR3 is TGTGCCAGCAGTGACTCCCCCTTTTTGGAGGGGTCCACTGAAGCTTTCTTT. Amino acid sequence: CASSDSPFLEGSTEAFF.

V is TRBV30 and J is TRBJ2-5; TRBD2 matches 15 bases. Germline-derived CDR1 and CDR2 are GTSNPN and SVGIG (reference sequence). V trimming: 5 bases; J trimming: 4 bases; junction bases outside the gene matches: 5. The CDR3 runs to 15 residues. The CDR3 spells CAWGPGLAGGETQYF. The DNA for the CDR3 is TGTGCCTGGGGCCCGGGACTAGCGGGAGGAGAGACCCAGTACTTC.

A few counts support this clone. The chain uses TRBV19 and TRBJ1-5; 8 positions agree with TRBD1. The CDR3 totals 15 residues. V gave up 5 bases and J gave up 1 base; unmatched junction bases: 4. Looked up from germline, CDR1 is LNHDA and CDR2 is SQIVND (reference sequence). In DNA, the CDR3 is TGTGCCAGTAGTGATACAGGGGGGAGCAATCAGCCCCAGCATTTT. Translated: CASSDTGGSNQPQHF. The whole variable domain, filled in from reference TRBV19 and TRBJ1-5, reads DGGITQSPKYLFRKEGQNVTLSCEQNLNHDAMYWYRQDPGQGLRLIYYSQIVNDFQKGDIAEGYSVSREKKESFPLTVTSAQKNPTAFYLCASSDTGGSNQPQHFGDGTRLSIL.

The chain recombines TRBV5-1 with TRBJ2-2; D gene unclear. V lost 6 bases, J lost 6 bases, and 9 bases lay in between. Germline values: CDR1 SGHRS, CDR2 YFSETQ. CDR3 length: 12 residues. The CDR3 nucleotides are TGCGCCAGCACCGGGTCGGCCGGGGAGCTGTTTTTT. It specifies CASTGSAGELFF.

The chain employs TRBV6-5 and TRBJ2-3; unclear D gene. Germline V gene data show CDR1 as MNHEY and CDR2 as SVGAGI. CDR3 length: 14 amino acids. The V end lost 2 bases, the J end lost 3 bases, and 9 bases lay between the germline ends. CDR3 in DNA: TGTGCCAGCAGTTACGGGTTCGGGACAGATACGCAGTATTTT. Protein sequence: CASSYGFGTDTQYF.

The rearrangement joins TRBV14 to TRBJ2-2; 10 positions match TRBD1. V lost 1 base, J lost 10 bases, and 3 bases stayed unmatched. There are 14 residues in the CDR3. Germline CDR1 is SGHDN and CDR2 is FVKESK. The CDR3 loop is CASSQGQGAEELFF. CDR3 DNA: TGTGCCAGCAGCCAAGGACAGGGGGCAGAGGAGCTGTTTTTT.

This clone came up a few times. V and J are TRBV21-1 and TRBJ2-1; the D call of TRBD2 is as the table states it, not checked on the DNA. TRBV21-1 is marked as a pseudogene. The CDR3 runs to 14 residues. Here the CDR3 reads CASSKALGGNEQFF. CDR3 bases: TGTGCCAGCAGCAAAGCGCTGGGGGGCAATGAGCAGTTCTTC.

This clone has just one count. The chain combines TRBV12-5 with TRBJ1-1; D perhaps matches TRBD1 (5 bases). In germline, CDR1 is LGHNT, CDR2 FRNRAP. The V gene lost 6 bases and the J gene lost 1 base, with 9 bases spanning the gap. This CDR3 has 13 residues. The CDR3 DNA reads as TGTGCTAGTGGGGGGGGGACGAACACTGAAGCTTTCTTT. Translation gives CASGGGTNTEAFF.

In this sample, this clone turned up many times. The chain carries TRBV5-8 and TRBJ2-2; the match to TRBD2 covers 7 bases. CDR3 length: 16 amino acids. Germline V gene data show CDR1 as SGHTS and CDR2 as YDEGEE. Unmatched junction bases numbered 11, after V lost 3 bases and J lost 6 bases. In nucleotides, the CDR3 is TGTGCCAGCAGCTCCTTTAGCGGGTGGCACCCCGGGGAGCTGTTTTTT. Translating gives CASSSFSGWHPGELFF.

This clone turned up a few times. CDR3 bases: TGTGCCAGAAGCCCTGGCGGGTGCCCCCAGCATTTT. This encodes CARSPGGCPQHF. The V call is TRBV5-3, the J call TRBJ1-5; D is unclear. TRBV5-3 is treated as an ORF (open reading frame) with a function not yet certain. Trimming removed 4 bases from V and 10 bases from J, with 12 bases in between. This CDR3 is 12 amino acids long.

The chain recombines TRBV29-1 with TRBJ2-1, with TRBD2 identical over 11 bases. CDR3 size: 19 residues. Losses at the gene ends were 3 bases for V and 0 bases for J; bases not matched to a gene: 13. Germline CDR1 reads SQVTM; CDR2 reads ANQGSEA. This CDR3 is CSVDDPRTSGSYSYNEQFF. In DNA form, the CDR3 reads TGCAGCGTTGATGACCCCCGGACTAGCGGGTCGTACTCCTACAATGAGCAGTTCTTC.

The J gene is TRBJ2-7, the V gene TRBV15; the D gene is possibly TRBD2 (7 bases). Per the germline V gene, CDR1 is LNHNV and CDR2 is YYDKDF (reference sequence). The CDR3 has 15 amino acids. V was pared by 2 bases and J by 7 bases, with 18 bases between. The CDR3 sequence is CATSRPLGGAEEQYF. The CDR3 nucleotides read TGTGCCACCAGCAGACCCCTGGGGGGGGCGGAGGAGCAGTACTTC.

The chain combines TRBV25-1 with TRBJ1-4; 10 nucleotides line up with TRBD1. The CDR3 is 17 amino acids. Germline V gene data show CDR1 as MGHDK and CDR2 as SYGVNS. V lost 4 bases, J lost 8 bases, and 13 bases stayed unmatched. The chain's CDR3 is CASSAPRGQGIREKLFF. The CDR3 nucleotides read TGTGCCAGCAGTGCTCCTAGGGGACAGGGGATAAGAGAAAAACTGTTTTTT.

The chain employs TRBV11-3 and TRBJ2-5, with a possible D match to TRBD1 (7 bases). The length of the CDR3 is 15 residues. Trimming took 3 bases from V and 5 from J, leaving 16 bases between them. Germline CDR1 reads SGHNT; CDR2 reads YENEEA. Here the CDR3 reads CASSFSTGRSETQYF. The CDR3 coding sequence is TGTGCCAGCAGCTTTTCGACAGGGAGGTCCGAGACCCAGTACTTC.